These 22 T cell receptor beta chains came from one sample sequenced in a study of T cells in Graves' hyperthyroidism and ophthalmopathy. It was RNA transcripts that yielded the amplified TCR beta CDR3 regions. Researchers ran a first-round RT-PCR on the TCR CDR3 using the HTBI primer set. TCRdb called the multiplex PCR reads again in MiXCR, with one record for every CDR3 protein. Of nearly 250,000 distinct CDR3 sequences in the sample, 16% were seen once. The sequencing input was blood. Receptors originate from a woman younger than 30 with Graves' ophthalmopathy.

This clonotype was counted a few times. This chain links TRBV9 with TRBJ2-3; maybe TRBD2 (6 bases). Germline CDR1 reads SGDLS; CDR2 reads YYNGEE. V dropped 4 bases and J dropped 0 bases, with 21 bases sitting between them. The CDR3 is 18 residues long. CDR3 loop: CASSSHSGLYTSTDTQYF. Written as DNA, the CDR3 is TGTGCCAGCAGCTCTCACTCGGGACTCTATACTAGCACAGATACGCAGTATTTT.

As DNA, the CDR3 is TGCAGTGCTAGAGATAATCGGTACGGGCGGGGGGCCTATGGCTACACCTTC. As protein: CSARDNRYGRGAYGYTF. The V gene is TRBV20-1, the J gene TRBJ1-2; a possible D gene is TRBD1 (6 bases). Looked up from germline, CDR1 is DFQATT and CDR2 is SNEGSKA (reference sequence). Trimming removed 0 bases from V and 4 bases from J, with 21 bases in between. This CDR3 is built from 17 residues.

Ten or more counts support this clonotype. This chain links TRBV20-1 with TRBJ2-1, with TRBD1 as a possible D gene (6 bases). Looked up from germline, CDR1 is DFQATT and CDR2 is SNEGSKA (reference sequence). Trimming cost V 5 bases and J 0 bases, with 8 bases left between them. The CDR3 runs to 13 residues. The CDR3 DNA is TGCAGTGCTGAGGACAGCTCCTACAATGAGCAGTTCTTC. Translation gives CSAEDSSYNEQFF.

The J gene is TRBJ2-1, the V gene TRBV11-1, with 14 bases lining up with TRBD2. Germline loops: CDR1 SGHAT, CDR2 FQDESV (reference sequence). J lost 14 bases, V lost 5 bases, and 11 bases had no gene match. This CDR3 is 15 amino acids long. The CDR3 sequence: CASSPRLAGGSMEFF. The CDR3 bases are TGTGCCAGCAGCCCTCGACTAGCGGGAGGGTCGATGGAGTTCTTC. The full variable domain, rest sourced from reference TRBV11-1 and TRBJ2-1, is EAEVAQSPRYKITEKSQAVAFWCDPISGHATLYWYRQILGQGPELLVQFQDESVVDDSQLPKDRFSAERLKGVDSTLKIQPAELGDSAMYLCASSPRLAGGSMEFFGPGTRLTVL.

This clonotype was picked up many times. The genes are TRBV30 and TRBJ1-1, with unresolved D. The CDR3 runs to 16 residues. Germline V gives CDR1 GTSNPN, CDR2 SVGIG (reference sequence). Trimming pared 0 bases from V and 1 base from J, leaving 15 bases between. CDR3 sequence (DNA): TGTGCCTGGAGTGTAGTGGGCCGTGGGTCGAACACTGAAGCTTTCTTT. Its translation is CAWSVVGRGSNTEAFF.

This clonotype was seen at least ten times. V gene TRBV20-1 combines with J gene TRBJ2-7, with 16 bases matching TRBD2. This CDR3 comprises 17 residues. Germline values: CDR1 DFQATT, CDR2 SNEGSKA (reference sequence). V was pared by 5 bases and J by 4 bases, with 11 bases of the junction left unmatched. The chain's CDR3 is CSAAGTSGRAMTYEQYF. The CDR3 DNA follows: TGCAGTGCTGCCGGGACTAGCGGGAGGGCCATGACGTACGAGCAGTACTTC.

This clonotype was observed at least ten times. This chain connects TRBV3-1 to TRBJ2-4; TRBD1 is a possible D gene (6 bases). This CDR3 is built from 15 residues. Germline CDR1 and CDR2: LGHDT and YNNKEL (reference sequence). V was cut by 1 base and J by 3 bases, with 10 bases left in between. CDR3 sequence reads: CASSQAGAGKNIQYF. Written as DNA, the CDR3 is TGTGCCAGCAGCCAAGCAGGGGCCGGCAAAAACATTCAGTACTTC.

In this sample, this clonotype turned up many times. This chain links TRBV7-9 with TRBJ1-2; the D gene is possibly TRBD1 (5 bases). CDR3 size: 14 residues. Germline V lookup: CDR1 SEHNR, CDR2 FQNEAQ (reference sequence). The ends were cut back, 3 bases at V and 0 bases at J, with 8 bases in the middle. The CDR3 bases are TGTGCCAGCAGCTTCGGGACGCCTAACTATGGCTACACCTTC. Translated, it gives CASSFGTPNYGYTF.

This clonotype was recorded at least ten times. CDR3 bases: TGTGCCAGCAGCTCGGGACCCGCGGGAGAGACCCAGTACTTC. It translates to CASSSGPAGETQYF. The genes are TRBV11-1 and TRBJ2-5; D possibly matches TRBD1 or TRBD2 (5 bases each). There are 14 residues in the CDR3. CDR1 and CDR2 (germline): SGHAT, FQDESV (reference sequence). V was shortened by 4 bases and J by 4 bases, with 13 bases between the two germline ends.

This clonotype was counted at least ten times. This chain joins TRBV6-5 and TRBJ2-6; 7 positions agree with TRBD1. The V gene end was trimmed by 2 bases and the J gene end by 0 bases; junction bases not matched to a gene: 10. The CDR3 contains 19 residues. Germline V gene sequence: CDR1 MNHEY, CDR2 SVGAGI. The CDR3 region is CASSYRRETGSSGANVLTF. The CDR3, as DNA: TGTGCCAGCAGTTACCGACGAGAGACAGGGAGCTCTGGGGCCAACGTCCTGACTTTC.

This clonotype appeared many times. This chain uses TRBV19 with TRBJ1-1, with a tentative D call TRBD1 (6 bases). The CDR3 has 13 residues. V was pared by 5 bases and J by 4 bases, with 11 bases between. CDR1 is LNHDA, CDR2 SQIVND, per germline (reference sequence). In DNA form, the CDR3 reads TGTGCCAGTAGTTTCCGGGGGCTCACTGAAGCTTTCTTT. Its translation is CASSFRGLTEAFF.

This clonotype was counted many times. J is TRBJ1-2 and V is TRBV20-1; D not certain. The CDR3 has 8 amino acids. The germline gives CDR1 DFQATT, CDR2 SNEGSKA (reference sequence). CDR3 bases: TGCAGGGGATATGGCTACACCTTC. This translates into CRGYGYTF.

This clonotype was seen a handful of times. This chain connects TRBV5-1 to TRBJ2-2; D is unclear. V was pared by 6 bases and J by 1 base, with 16 bases between. CDR1 and CDR2 (germline): SGHRS, YFSETQ. This CDR3 comprises 16 residues. This CDR3 reads CASNPDGRRNTGELFF. The DNA for the CDR3 is TGCGCCAGCAACCCAGACGGGCGGAGGAACACCGGGGAGCTGTTTTTT.

In its sample, this clonotype was seen many times. The chain recombines TRBV6-1 with TRBJ2-3; 7 bases map to TRBD2. V lost 2 bases, J lost 1 base, and 3 bases stayed unmatched. Germline V lookup: CDR1 MNHNS, CDR2 SASEGT. This CDR3 is built from 15 residues. In DNA form, the CDR3 reads TGTGCCAGCAGTGAAAGGAGCGGGGGCACAGATACGCAGTATTTT. It yields the protein CASSERSGGTDTQYF.

This clonotype was seen many times. This chain joins TRBV12-3 or TRBV12-4 and TRBJ2-7, with D possibly being TRBD2 (6 bases). V lost 5 bases, J lost 6 bases, and 11 bases lay in between. This CDR3 has 12 amino acids. The CDR3 loop reads CASSTVGGEQYF. CDR3 DNA: TGTGCCAGCAGTACGGTGGGAGGCGAGCAGTACTTC.

This clonotype has a count of ten or more. The genes are TRBV2 and TRBJ2-7, with TRBD1 identical over 7 bases. In germline, CDR1 is SNHLY, CDR2 FYNNEI. V was pared by 7 bases and J by 0 bases, with 9 bases of the junction left unmatched. The CDR3 length is 15 residues. The DNA of the CDR3 is TGTGCCAGCACCGGCCCGGACAGGCACTCCTACGAGCAGTACTTC. It yields the protein CASTGPDRHSYEQYF. The variable domain in full, with the rest retrieved from reference TRBV2 and TRBJ2-7, is EPEVTQTPSHQVTQMGQEVILRCVPISNHLYFYWYRQILGQKVEFLVSFYNNEISEKSEIFDDQFSVERPDGSNFTLKIRSTKLEDSAMYFCASTGPDRHSYEQYFGPGTRLTVT.

This clonotype showed up many times. This chain connects TRBV7-9 to TRBJ2-1, with 11 nucleotides matching TRBD2. CDR3 length equals 19 residues. Unmatched junction bases numbered 18, after V lost 6 bases and J lost 5 bases. CDR1 SEHNR and CDR2 FQNEAQ come from the germline V gene (reference sequence). The CDR3 is CASSGMGRGSTSGNNEQFF. CDR3 DNA: TGTGCCAGCAGTGGAATGGGAAGGGGCTCGACTAGCGGGAACAATGAGCAGTTCTTC.

V and J are TRBV28 and TRBJ2-7; D might be TRBD1 (6 bases). The CDR3 is 16 residues long. Trimming removed 3 bases at V and 3 bases at J, with 18 bases between. From germline, CDR1 is MDHEN and CDR2 SYDVKM. The DNA for the CDR3 is TGTGCCAGCAGTTTGCACCAGGGGTTTGGTATCTACGAGCAGTACTTC. This sequence encodes CASSLHQGFGIYEQYF.

In its sample, this clonotype was seen many times. This sequence joins TRBV5-5 and TRBJ1-1; D not certain. V dropped 2 bases and J dropped 6 bases, with 17 bases sitting between them. Germline CDR1 and CDR2: SGHKS and YYEKEE (reference sequence). The CDR3 has 15 amino acids. CDR3 DNA sequence: TGTGCCAGCAGCTTTCTGACCGGCAGCCCACCTGAAGCTTTCTTT. It translates to CASSFLTGSPPEAFF.

This clonotype showed up many times. The chain is built from TRBV28 and TRBJ1-4; unclear D gene. This CDR3 has 14 residues. Germline CDR1 reads MDHEN; CDR2 reads SYDVKM. Trimming shortened V by 5 bases and J by 0 bases, and 7 bases separated the two germline ends. This CDR3 is CASSMQPTNEKLFF. In DNA, the CDR3 is TGTGCCAGCAGTATGCAACCAACTAATGAAAAACTGTTTTTT.

This clonotype is a singleton in its sample. The chain links TRBV5-1 to TRBJ2-1; 7 bases fit TRBD2. This CDR3 spans 19 amino acids. V lost 1 base to trimming and J lost 0 bases; unmatched junction nucleotides: 13. Germline V CDR1 and CDR2: SGHRS, YFSETQ. Here the CDR3 reads CASSLSRREALISYNEQFF. The CDR3 nucleotides read TGCGCCAGCAGCTTGTCTAGACGGGAGGCCCTTATCTCCTACAATGAGCAGTTCTTC.

Many counts were recorded for this clonotype. The rearrangement uses TRBV24-1 and TRBJ2-1; 9 bases align to TRBD2. Germline V gene data show CDR1 as KGHDR and CDR2 as SFDVKD. J gave up 0 bases and V 3 bases, and 5 bases lay outside the gene matches. This CDR3 has 17 residues. The CDR3 DNA sequence: TGTGCCACCAGTGATCTAGCGGGACTGGGCTCCTACAATGAGCAGTTCTTC. Its translation is CATSDLAGLGSYNEQFF.